These 8 T cell receptor beta chains originate from one sample sequenced in a study of cytomegalovirus exposure and HLA in healthy donors. Primers included in the PCR were 60 Vbeta and 13 Jbeta primers. Sequenced by immunoSEQ multiplex PCR; TCRdb stores in-frame clones only, minus some. The sample holds about 200,000 clones, 82% seen once. The sample comprised PBMCs. These TCRs come from a woman aged 40 to 50 in good health and CMV-seronegative.

The chain combines TRBV9 with TRBJ2-3, with 7 positions matching TRBD2. The junction had 6 bases not matched to a gene; V was cut back by 0 bases and J by 5 bases. This CDR3 spans 15 amino acids. Germline V gene lookup returns CDR1 SGDLS and CDR2 YYNGEE. CDR3 sequence reads: CASSVAGGREDTQYF. Here the CDR3 DNA reads TGTGCCAGCAGCGTAGCGGGAGGAAGAGAAGATACGCAGTATTTT.

V gene TRBV27 combines with J gene TRBJ2-1, with D maybe TRBD2 (6 bases). V was cut by 8 bases and J by 2 bases, with 16 bases left in between. The CDR3 is made up of 15 amino acids. Germline CDR1 and CDR2: MNHEY and SMNVEV (reference sequence). This CDR3 reads CASQTLADPYNEQFF. The CDR3 DNA follows: TGTGCCAGCCAGACGTTAGCGGACCCCTACAATGAGCAGTTCTTC.

The chain recombines TRBV7-7 with TRBJ2-7, with TRBD1 matching over 11 bases. The CDR3 runs 13 residues. J gave up 9 bases and V 5 bases, and 6 bases lay outside the gene matches. Germline V gives CDR1 SSHAT, CDR2 FNYEAQ (reference sequence). CDR3 in amino acids: CASSPGTGGWQYF. CDR3 sequence (DNA): TGTGCCAGCAGCCCCGGGACAGGGGGGTGGCAGTACTTC.

This clone was seen at least ten times. This chain connects TRBV2 to TRBJ2-3, with D tentatively TRBD2 (5 bases). V was pared by 8 bases and J by 2 bases, with 8 bases between. This CDR3 contains 12 residues. Per the germline V gene, CDR1 is SNHLY and CDR2 is FYNNEI. This CDR3 reads CASGSDTDTQYF. In DNA form, the CDR3 reads TGTGCCAGCGGTAGCGACACAGATACGCAGTATTTT.

This chain uses TRBV19 with TRBJ1-5; a possible D gene is TRBD1 (6 bases). This CDR3 is 15 amino acids long. Trimming pared 5 bases from V and 4 bases from J, leaving 15 bases between. Germline V gene data show CDR1 as LNHDA and CDR2 as SQIVND (reference sequence). In nucleotides, the CDR3 is TGTGCCAGTAGTGGCCAGGACAGCCTTAATCAGCCCCAGCATTTT. It is translated as CASSGQDSLNQPQHF.

The CDR3 nucleotides read TGCAGCGTTGTCTTGGCGGCAACTAGCACAGATACGCAGTATTTT. Its translation: CSVVLAATSTDTQYF. The gene calls are TRBV29-1 and TRBJ2-3; D is undetermined. Trimming stripped 4 bases from V and 0 bases from J, with 14 bases between. CDR1 SQVTM and CDR2 ANQGSEA come from the germline V gene. The CDR3 contains 15 residues.

The rearrangement uses TRBV5-6 and TRBJ2-7; D may be TRBD2 (6 bases). The germline V and J ends were trimmed by 0 bases and 2 bases, with 9 bases remaining between them. This CDR3 contains 14 residues. CDR1 is SGHDT, CDR2 YYEEEE, per germline. For the CDR3, the DNA is TGTGCCAGCAGCTTGGGAAGGACTACCTACGAGCAGTACTTC. This gives the protein CASSLGRTTYEQYF.

The chain uses TRBV15 and TRBJ2-4, with 7 bases matching TRBD2. V was clipped by 1 base and J by 0 bases; unmatched bases: 3. Germline loops: CDR1 LNHNV, CDR2 YYDKDF (reference sequence). CDR3 length equals 16 residues. The CDR3 nucleotides read TGTGCCACCAGCAGAGGTTTAGCGGGAGCCAAAAACATTCAGTACTTC. Protein product: CATSRGLAGAKNIQYF.